This entry lists 18 T cell receptor beta chains sequenced from one sample in a study of blood T cell repertoires in COVID-19. TCRdb's table, derived via immunoSEQ multiplex PCR, lists solely in-frame clones and lacks some. Of tens of thousands of clones in the sample, about 80% were seen once. The specimen sequenced was peripheral blood. Receptors were obtained from a human donor in a cohort sampled during active COVID-19.

The chain uses TRBV29-1 and TRBJ2-3; weak D call: TRBD2 (8 bases). The V and J ends lost 8 bases and 8 bases respectively, with 29 bases between them. This CDR3 has 16 amino acids. The V gene's germline CDR1 is SQVTM and CDR2 ANQGSEA. CDR3 sequence reads: CSLFLNERGHRGTQYF. The CDR3 DNA follows: TGCAGCCTTTTCCTCAACGAGCGGGGGCACAGGGGTACGCAGTATTTT.

The V call is TRBV5-4, the J call TRBJ2-5; no definite D call. The CDR3 is 14 residues long. Germline V gene lookup returns CDR1 SGHNT and CDR2 YYREEE (reference sequence). The V gene lost 4 bases and the J gene lost 4 bases, with 14 bases spanning the gap. CDR3 region: CASSRVAQRETQYF. Written as DNA, the CDR3 is TGTGCCAGCAGCCGGGTTGCGCAGCGAGAGACCCAGTACTTC. The complete variable domain, with remaining parts taken from reference TRBV5-4 and TRBJ2-5, reads ETGVTQSPTHLIKTRGQQVTLRCSSQSGHNTVSWYQQALGQGPQFIFQYYREEENGRGNFPPRFSGLQFPNYSSELNVNALELDDSALYLCASSRVAQRETQYFGPGTRLLVL.

CDR3: CASSPRFWEVTDTQYF. CDR3 DNA sequence: TGTGCCAGCAGCCCCCGGTTCTGGGAGGTAACAGATACGCAGTATTTT. The chain employs TRBV7-9 and TRBJ2-3; maybe TRBD2 (6 bases). Trimming removed 5 bases at V and 3 bases at J, with 18 bases between. Germline lookup yields CDR1 SEHNR and CDR2 FQNEAQ (reference sequence). The CDR3 totals 16 residues.

J is TRBJ1-1 and V is TRBV18; D unresolved. This CDR3 has 16 residues. V lost 0 bases and J lost 0, with 11 bases in between. Germline V gives CDR1 KGHSH, CDR2 LQKENI. CDR3 bases: TGTGCCAGCTCACCACCGTTTGGCCGTTTGAACACTGAAGCTTTCTTT. Translated, it gives CASSPPFGRLNTEAFF.

This chain joins TRBV30 and TRBJ1-5; D gene ambiguous. The length of the CDR3 is 15 residues. Germline assignment: CDR1 GTSNPN and CDR2 SVGIG (reference sequence). Trimming took 2 bases from V and 5 from J, leaving 16 bases between them. CDR3: CAWSRSFTEYQPQHF. CDR3 nucleotides: TGTGCCTGGAGTCGCTCCTTTACAGAATATCAGCCCCAGCATTTT.

The chain is built from TRBV7-2 and TRBJ2-1; 8 bases are a match to TRBD2. V lost 2 bases, J lost 0 bases, and 3 bases stayed unmatched. The germline gives CDR1 SGHTA, CDR2 FQGNSA. This CDR3 has 16 amino acids. The CDR3 here is CASSLTGGASYNEQFF. The DNA of the CDR3 is TGTGCCAGCAGCTTAACCGGGGGGGCCTCCTACAATGAGCAGTTCTTC.

V gene TRBV14 combines with J gene TRBJ1-6, with TRBD1 matching over 9 bases. Germline CDR1 SGHDN, CDR2 FVKESK. The CDR3 runs 15 residues. V gave up 3 bases and J gave up 13 bases; unmatched junction bases: 10. The CDR3 loop is CASSHRGTGKLPLHF. In nucleotides, the CDR3 is TGTGCCAGCAGCCACCGGGGGACAGGGAAGTTGCCCCTCCACTTT.

This chain uses TRBV19 with TRBJ2-5; 12 nucleotides align to TRBD1. V shed 2 bases and J 4 bases; nucleotides not matched to a gene: 5. The CDR3 loop spans 16 amino acids. In germline, CDR1 is LNHDA, CDR2 SQIVND (reference sequence). CDR3 protein: CASSITRDRGRETQYF. DNA for the CDR3: TGTGCCAGTAGTATAACCCGGGACAGGGGGCGAGAGACCCAGTACTTC.

The table lists this clone with a few counts. The rearrangement uses TRBV20-1 and TRBJ2-7; D is uncertain. Germline CDR1 and CDR2: DFQATT and SNEGSKA (reference sequence). V lost 3 bases, J lost 8 bases, and 17 bases lay in between. The CDR3 spans 13 residues. CDR3 coding DNA: TGCAGTGCTAGTGGCGGAGAATTACGGAAGCAGTACTTC. Residues: CSASGGELRKQYF.

V gene TRBV7-2 combines with J gene TRBJ2-1; TRBD2 matches at 7 bases. Per the germline V gene, CDR1 is SGHTA and CDR2 is FQGNSA. V gave up 1 base and J gave up 0 bases; unmatched junction bases: 3. There are 16 residues in the CDR3. CDR3 nucleotide sequence: TGTGCCAGCAGCTTAGAGGGCGGGAGCTCCTACAATGAGCAGTTCTTC. This gives the protein CASSLEGGSSYNEQFF.

This clone was seen once. The chain carries TRBV6-2 or TRBV6-3 and TRBJ2-2; 9 nucleotides agree with TRBD1. V gave up 4 bases and J gave up 5 bases; unmatched junction bases: 5. The CDR3 runs to 15 residues. CDR1 and CDR2 from the germline V gene are MNHEY and SVGEGT. CDR3 nucleotide sequence: TGTGCCAGCAGTTCCACAGGGGGCCGGACCGGGGAGCTGTTTTTT. Residues: CASSSTGGRTGELFF.

The rearrangement joins TRBV4-1 to TRBJ2-7, with D perhaps matching TRBD1 (6 bases). Germline CDR1 reads MGHRA; CDR2 reads YSYEKL. Between the trimmed V and J ends, which lost 2 bases and 3 bases, there was a span of 11 bases. The CDR3 consists of 14 residues. DNA of the CDR3: TGCGCCAGCAGCCAACAGGGGACCATCTACGAGCAGTACTTC. Translating it yields CASSQQGTIYEQYF.

This chain uses TRBV9 with TRBJ2-1, with TRBD1 matching 7 bases. In germline, CDR1 is SGDLS, CDR2 YYNGEE. CDR3 size: 15 residues. Trimming cost V 0 bases and J 1 base; bases outside gene matches: 1. The CDR3 sequence is CASSVVTGSYNEQFF. DNA of the CDR3: TGTGCCAGCAGCGTAGTGACAGGGTCCTACAATGAGCAGTTCTTC. Variable domain in full (rest from reference TRBV9 and TRBJ2-1): DSGVTQTPKHLITATGQRVTLRCSPRSGDLSVYWYQQSLDQGLQFLIQYYNGEERAKGNILERFSAQQFPDLHSELNLSSLELGDSALYFCASSVVTGSYNEQFFGPGTRLTVL.

The V gene is TRBV11-3, the J gene TRBJ2-1; 12 nucleotides line up with TRBD2. Germline lookup yields CDR1 SGHNT and CDR2 YENEEA. This CDR3 is built from 16 residues. Unmatched junction bases numbered 7, after V lost 3 bases and J lost 7 bases. The DNA for the CDR3 is TGTGCCAGCAGCTTCAGACTAGCGGGAGTGGGTAATGAGCAGTTCTTC. This codes for CASSFRLAGVGNEQFF.

J is TRBJ1-6 and V is TRBV5-1; D not resolved. Germline V gene lookup returns CDR1 SGHRS and CDR2 YFSETQ. V was cut by 1 base and J by 9 bases, with 17 bases left in between. This CDR3 contains 16 residues. In DNA, the CDR3 is TGCGCCAGCAGCTTGTTCTCTGGGAGGCAAGCTTCACCCCTCCACTTT. Translated: CASSLFSGRQASPLHF.

This clone was detected only once. V and J are TRBV6-6 and TRBJ2-7; 8 nucleotides align to TRBD1. Germline CDR1 reads MNHNY; CDR2 reads SVGAGI (reference sequence). The CDR3 contains 17 residues. The trim removed 5 bases at V and 6 bases at J, leaving 18 bases unmatched. The CDR3 loop reads CASSPPGTGVRFFEQYF. For the CDR3, the DNA is TGTGCCAGCAGTCCTCCCGGGACAGGAGTAAGGTTTTTCGAGCAGTACTTC.

V and J are TRBV6-2 or TRBV6-3 and TRBJ2-4; D not certain. V shed 5 bases and J shed 0 bases, with 14 bases lying between them. The CDR3 has 16 residues. CDR1 and CDR2 (germline): MNHEY, SVGEGT. This chain's CDR3 is CASSPLAALAKNIQYF. CDR3 DNA: TGTGCCAGCAGTCCCCTTGCAGCGTTAGCCAAAAACATTCAGTACTTC.

The chain combines TRBV7-9 with TRBJ2-1, with 7 nucleotides matching TRBD2. With V trimmed by 4 bases and J by 2 bases, 5 bases remained unmatched. Germline-derived CDR1 and CDR2 are SEHNR and FQNEAQ (reference sequence). This CDR3 has 15 amino acids. CDR3 sequence (DNA): TGTGCCAGCAGCTCGCCCGGGACTACCTACAATGAGCAGTTCTTC. As protein: CASSSPGTTYNEQFF. Full variable domain (remainder filled in from reference TRBV7-9 and TRBJ2-1): DTGVSQNPRHKITKRGQNVTFRCDPISEHNRLYWYRQTLGQGPEFLTYFQNEAQLEKSRLLSDRFSAERPKGSFSTLEIQRTEQGDSAMYLCASSSPGTTYNEQFFGPGTRLTVL.